The 8 T cell receptor beta chains in this list originate from one sample, sequenced in a study of shared clonotypes between healthy human individuals. The repertoire was sequenced with immunoSEQ multiplex PCR; TCRdb's copy has only in-frame clones and lacks some. The sample records around 200,000 clones, roughly 70% being singletons. The sample taken for sequencing was memory CD4+ T cells sorted from blood. Subset meaning: CD45RA-negative fraction. The receptors here all came from a man younger than 40 in good health.

The chain has TRBV7-2 and TRBJ2-2; D is uncertain. V dropped 5 bases and J dropped 6 bases, with 7 bases sitting between them. The V gene's germline CDR1 is SGHTA and CDR2 FQGNSA. The CDR3 contains 12 residues. The CDR3 sequence: CASSPMAGELFF. CDR3 DNA: TGTGCCAGCAGCCCAATGGCCGGGGAGCTGTTTTTT.

The V call is TRBV5-6, the J call TRBJ2-3; 9 bases fit TRBD2. This CDR3 region has 17 residues. The ends lost 0 bases at V and 6 bases at J; junction bases unmatched: 11. Germline V gene data show CDR1 as SGHDT and CDR2 as YYEEEE. The CDR3 protein is CASSLGGAGGAYDTQYF. Here the CDR3 DNA reads TGTGCCAGCAGCTTGGGTGGAGCGGGAGGAGCGTACGATACGCAGTATTTT.

CDR3 bases: TGCGCCAGCAGTGGGACTAGGGGGGGTGAGCAGTTCTTC. It is translated as CASSGTRGGEQFF. V and J are TRBV10-1 and TRBJ2-1; D may be TRBD2 (7 bases). Trimming cost V 4 bases and J 9 bases, with 13 bases left between them. CDR3 size: 13 residues. The V gene's germline CDR1 is WNHNN and CDR2 SYGVQD (reference sequence).

V is TRBV6-1 and J is TRBJ1-2; 7 bases are a match to TRBD1. CDR1 and CDR2 (germline): MNHNS, SASEGT. V gave up 5 bases and J gave up 5 bases; unmatched junction bases: 8. This CDR3 has 14 amino acids. The DNA for the CDR3 is TGTGCCAGCAGTTCCTACGAACAGGGGTATGGCTACACCTTC. Protein: CASSSYEQGYGYTF.

The chain has TRBV2 and TRBJ2-7; 11 bases align to TRBD2. CDR3 length equals 15 residues. After removal of 6 bases from V and 0 bases from J, the junction contained 4 bases not matched to a gene. Germline V gene data show CDR1 as SNHLY and CDR2 as FYNNEI. In DNA form, the CDR3 reads TGTGCCAGCAGGGCCACTAGCGGGAGCTCCTACGAGCAGTACTTC. Translating gives CASRATSGSSYEQYF. The full variable domain, completed using reference TRBV2 and TRBJ2-7, is EPEVTQTPSHQVTQMGQEVILRCVPISNHLYFYWYRQILGQKVEFLVSFYNNEISEKSEIFDDQFSVERPDGSNFTLKIRSTKLEDSAMYFCASRATSGSSYEQYFGPGTRLTVT.

CDR3 in DNA: TGTGCCAGCAGCCCCACAGGGCCCTACGAGCAGTACTTC. Amino acids: CASSPTGPYEQYF. The chain links TRBV5-6 to TRBJ2-7, with TRBD1 as a possible D gene (6 bases). The length of the CDR3 is 13 residues. The V and J ends lost 4 bases and 2 bases respectively, with 10 bases between them. The germline gives CDR1 SGHDT, CDR2 YYEEEE.

This sequence joins TRBV6-1 and TRBJ1-2; the match to TRBD1 covers 7 bases. CDR1 is MNHNS, CDR2 SASEGT, per germline. The V gene end was trimmed by 2 bases and the J gene end by 6 bases; junction bases not matched to a gene: 9. The CDR3 covers 15 residues. The CDR3: CASSETVGQVNGYTF. Written as DNA, the CDR3 is TGTGCCAGCAGTGAAACGGTCGGACAGGTGAATGGCTACACCTTC.

The CDR3 reads CSVLAGARFF. In DNA form, the CDR3 reads TGCAGCGTCTTAGCGGGAGCGAGGTTCTTC. The chain carries TRBV29-1 and TRBJ2-1, with 9 bases aligning to TRBD2. The trim removed 6 bases at V and 15 bases at J, leaving 6 bases unmatched. The CDR3 extends over 10 amino acids. Germline values: CDR1 SQVTM, CDR2 ANQGSEA.